The sequence of this T cell receptor (beta chain) was determined in a study of beta chain features in type 1 diabetes. Germline V gene data show CDR1 as LNHNV and CDR2 as YYDKDF (reference sequence). The CDR3 sequence is 14 residues long. Deletions cut 3 bases from V and 4 bases from J, with 12 bases between. A remark on this clone: Its antigen remains unknown.

Reverse transcription of all isolated RNA meant that expressed TCRB transcripts were sequenced. Sequencing was performed with immunoSEQ multiplex PCR; in TCRdb, only in-frame clones are kept and a portion is missing. The profile shows just over 450,000 clones, roughly 30% of them singletons. Study-wide points: cDNA-based reads could over-represent cells with high TCR expression. A possible short-template PCR bias applies equally to patients and controls.

The sequence was collected from a man aged 18 to 30 in good health. This chain joins TRBV15 and TRBJ1-1, with TRBD1 as a possible D gene (6 bases). What was sequenced was naive CD4+ T cells from blood. The CDR3 reads CATSSDRRATEAFF. The DNA of the CDR3 is TGTGCCACCAGCAGTGACAGGCGTGCCACTGAAGCTTTCTTT.